This record concerns one T cell receptor beta chain sequence. The repertoire was sequenced with immunoSEQ multiplex PCR; TCRdb's copy has only in-frame clones and lacks some. The table records a few hundred thousand clones, 82% of them present only once. This entry belongs to a study of blood T cell repertoires in COVID-19. Across the study: Samples came from the United States, Italy and Spain, spanning acute and convalescent COVID-19.

V lost 0 bases and J 5 bases, leaving 10 bases between the germline ends. This CDR3 is built from 15 residues. CDR1 and CDR2 from the germline V gene are MNHEY and SMNVEV (reference sequence). Input material: peripheral blood. The chain carries TRBV27 and TRBJ1-4; the D gene is possibly TRBD1 (6 bases). This sequence originates from a woman aged 80 or over with acute or convalescent COVID-19. CDR3 residues: CASSLSGRGNEKLFF. CDR3 sequence (DNA): TGTGCCAGCAGTTTATCGGGCAGGGGAAATGAAAAACTGTTTTTT.